Listed below are T cell receptor beta chains from one sample, sequenced in a study of a mutant IDH1 vaccine in newly diagnosed glioma. Measured with immunoSEQ multiplex PCR; TCRdb has only the in-frame clones, and not every one. The table lists tens of thousands of clones, about nine tenths of them singletons, with approximately 4.2% in the top ten. No cognate antigen is known for these TCRs. Sequencing was performed on PBMCs, taken from a glioma patient whose treatment included an IDH1 peptide vaccine. These receptors originate from a woman aged 40 to 55 with glioma. CDR3s include the opening cysteine and the closing phenylalanine or tryptophan.

cdr3_aa | v_call | cdr3_length | j_call
CASSQDTGNYEQYF | TRBV4-3 | 14 | TRBJ2-7
CASSLPTAYEQYF | TRBV28 | 13 | TRBJ2-7
CASSLRLAGGYEQYF | TRBV7-2 | 15 | TRBJ2-7
CASSPITDRNTIYF | TRBV18 | 14 | TRBJ1-3
CASRRQGGSEQYF | TRBV2 | 13 | TRBJ2-7
CASRTDEAYEQYF | TRBV5-5 | 13 | TRBJ2-7
CASSPTGQASYEQYF | TRBV5-1 | 15 | TRBJ2-7
CASTAGTYSPLHF | TRBV6-5 | 13 | TRBJ1-6
CASSFGGGGTDTQYF | TRBV5-4 | 15 | TRBJ2-3
CASSQTQTNQPQHF | TRBV16 | 14 | TRBJ1-5
CASSAPRTSGKYEQYF | TRBV27 | 16 | TRBJ2-7
CASSEDPTQGGSYNEQFF | TRBV4-1 | 18 | TRBJ2-1
CASSPGQVYGYTF | TRBV6-6 | 13 | TRBJ1-2
CASSLPGGTEAFF | TRBV27 | 13 | TRBJ1-1
CASVGGKTDGYTF | TRBV2 | 13 | TRBJ1-2
CASSLLGDEQYF | TRBV5-6 | 12 | TRBJ2-7
CSVVNEEQYF | TRBV29-1 | 10 | TRBJ2-7
CASLPRGNTDTQYF | TRBV6-1 | 14 | TRBJ2-3
CASSSRVRDRGRETQYF | TRBV28 | 17 | TRBJ2-5
CASSSPETQYF | TRBV18 | 11 | TRBJ2-5
CASSYSKARYEQYF | TRBV6-6 | 14 | TRBJ2-7
CASSRGEGAPYNSPLHF | TRBV7-2 | 17 | TRBJ1-6
CASSLGWGTGEKTQYF | TRBV7-2 | 16 | TRBJ2-5
CASSSRGPNQPQHF | TRBV2 | 14 | TRBJ1-5
CASSWTGGTGELFF | TRBV7-9 | 14 | TRBJ2-2
CATSSRDREAWSPLHF | TRBV15 | 16 | TRBJ1-6
CASSQDYFGPATNEKLFF | TRBV4-3 | 18 | TRBJ1-4
CASSSGQGNTEAFF | TRBV5-4 | 14 | TRBJ1-1